The 19 T cell receptor beta chains listed next were all sequenced from one sample in a study of blood T cell repertoires in COVID-19. Repertoires were generated with immunoSEQ multiplex PCR, while TCRdb's copy carries only in-frame clones and drops some. Of 350,000 to 400,000 clones in the sample, 75% to 90% were seen once. Sequencing used PBMCs or T cells enriched from blood (not recorded which). The receptors come from a man between 18 and 35 years old who had recovered from COVID-19.

The chain uses TRBV6-5 and TRBJ2-7; D perhaps matches TRBD2 (5 bases). V lost 6 bases to trimming and J lost 3 bases, with 18 bases between them. CDR1 MNHEY and CDR2 SVGAGI come from the germline V gene. This CDR3 has 15 amino acids. This CDR3 reads CASSSEGGEGYEQYF. The CDR3 nucleotides read TGTGCCAGCAGCTCCGAAGGAGGAGAGGGCTACGAGCAGTACTTC.

This clone was observed many times. This chain links TRBV5-1 with TRBJ1-4, with 7 positions matching TRBD1. V shed 3 bases and J 7 bases; nucleotides not matched to a gene: 9. The CDR3 consists of 15 residues. Per the germline V gene, CDR1 is SGHRS and CDR2 is YFSETQ. DNA of the CDR3: TGCGCCAGCAGCTGGAGGACAGGTTTCGGTGAAAAACTGTTTTTT. It codes for CASSWRTGFGEKLFF.

V gene TRBV4-1 combines with J gene TRBJ1-4; D perhaps matches TRBD1 (6 bases). CDR1 and CDR2 from the germline V gene are MGHRA and YSYEKL. V lost 0 bases and J lost 6, with 14 bases in between. CDR3 length: 16 amino acids. The CDR3 nucleotides are TGCGCCAGCAGCCAAGATTCGAGGGGGAGGGATGAAAAACTGTTTTTT. It yields the protein CASSQDSRGRDEKLFF.

The V and J genes are TRBV18 and TRBJ2-3, with D perhaps TRBD2 (5 bases). V was cut by 2 bases and J by 1 base, with 7 bases left in between. The CDR3 spans 14 residues. Germline-derived CDR1 and CDR2 are KGHSH and LQKENI. The CDR3 loop reads CASSPYGGTDTQYF. The CDR3 bases are TGTGCCAGCTCACCATACGGGGGCACAGATACGCAGTATTTT.

The chain recombines TRBV9 with TRBJ1-2; maybe TRBD1 (5 bases). V dropped 4 bases and J dropped 0 bases, with 16 bases sitting between them. CDR3 length: 16 amino acids. Germline V lookup: CDR1 SGDLS, CDR2 YYNGEE. The CDR3 here is CASSPRTGVANYGYTF. Here the CDR3 DNA reads TGTGCCAGCAGCCCTCGTACAGGAGTAGCTAACTATGGCTACACCTTC.

In its sample, this clone was seen once. This chain links TRBV7-2 with TRBJ1-1; maybe TRBD1 (5 bases). Trimming left V 5 bases short and J 1 base short, with 11 bases between. The CDR3 covers 14 residues. The germline V gene has CDR1 SGHTA and CDR2 FQGNSA. Here the CDR3 DNA reads TGTGCCAGCAGCCCGGACGGACAGAACACTGAAGCTTTCTTT. Its translation is CASSPDGQNTEAFF.

The chain has TRBV6-5 and TRBJ2-7; 10 bases line up with TRBD2. Germline CDR1 reads MNHEY; CDR2 reads SVGAGI. Trimming removed 6 bases from V and 3 bases from J; junction bases left unmatched: 5. The CDR3 runs 14 residues. CDR3 sequence (DNA): TGTGCCAGCAGAACCGGGACTAGCGTCTACGAGCAGTACTTC. Its translation: CASRTGTSVYEQYF.

The chain has TRBV29-1 and TRBJ2-3; no definite D call. CDR1 and CDR2 (germline): SQVTM, ANQGSEA. This CDR3 is 12 amino acids long. V dropped 6 bases and J dropped 6 bases, with 13 bases sitting between them. CDR3 DNA: TGCAGCGTCGGGTCGCCCTTGGATACGCAGTATTTT. Protein product: CSVGSPLDTQYF.

This clone was counted many times. V is TRBV4-1 and J is TRBJ2-7; no clear D. The CDR3 consists of 16 residues. V lost 1 base and J 0 bases, leaving 13 bases between the germline ends. Germline V CDR1 and CDR2: MGHRA, YSYEKL. The CDR3 reads CASSQGRQENSYEQYF. As DNA, the CDR3 is TGCGCCAGCAGCCAAGGAAGGCAGGAAAACTCCTACGAGCAGTACTTC.

The J gene is TRBJ1-6, the V gene TRBV19; D gene unclear. The CDR3 runs to 13 residues. CDR1 and CDR2 (germline): LNHDA, SQIVND (reference sequence). V lost 6 bases and J 4 bases, leaving 7 bases between the germline ends. CDR3 protein: CASSRGYNSPLHF. Written as DNA, the CDR3 is TGTGCCAGTAGCCGGGGATATAATTCACCCCTCCACTTT.

The chain recombines TRBV7-9 with TRBJ1-6; no clear D. The CDR3 spans 14 residues. Trimming pared 5 bases from V and 4 bases from J, leaving 9 bases between. Germline V lookup: CDR1 SEHNR, CDR2 FQNEAQ (reference sequence). CDR3 sequence (DNA): TGTGCCAGCAGCCCCCCCGGGTATAATTCACCCCTCCACTTT. It codes for CASSPPGYNSPLHF.

The chain combines TRBV27 with TRBJ2-3, with a possible D match to TRBD1 (7 bases). This CDR3 has 13 residues. V lost 7 bases and J 5 bases, leaving 13 bases between the germline ends. CDR1 MNHEY and CDR2 SMNVEV come from the germline V gene (reference sequence). The CDR3 DNA follows: TGTGCCAGCACACAGGGGAGGAAAGATACGCAGTATTTT. As protein: CASTQGRKDTQYF.

The chain couples TRBV14 to TRBJ1-4; maybe TRBD1 (6 bases). Germline values: CDR1 SGHDN, CDR2 FVKESK. V was clipped by 0 bases and J by 9 bases, with 14 bases between them. This CDR3 contains 15 residues. The chain's CDR3 is CASSQEGTIRQKLFF. Here the CDR3 DNA reads TGTGCCAGCAGCCAAGAAGGGACAATCCGCCAAAAACTGTTTTTT.

This chain uses TRBV4-2 with TRBJ1-3; 9 nucleotides agree with TRBD1. Germline values: CDR1 LGHNA, CDR2 YNFKEQ. Trimming at V came to 4 bases and at J to 8 bases, leaving 9 bases not matched to a gene. The CDR3 totals 15 residues. The CDR3 here is CASSPRWGQGYTIYF. DNA of the CDR3: TGTGCCAGCAGCCCCCGGTGGGGACAGGGTTACACCATATATTTT.

V gene TRBV19 combines with J gene TRBJ1-5; 7 bases are shared with TRBD1. Germline trimming cut 0 bases from V and 0 bases from J; bases unmatched to any gene: 5. This CDR3 is 17 amino acids long. Germline assignment: CDR1 LNHDA and CDR2 SQIVND (reference sequence). DNA of the CDR3: TGTGCCAGTAGTATAGAACACGGGACAGATAGCAATCAGCCCCAGCATTTT. Translating gives CASSIEHGTDSNQPQHF.

The V call is TRBV5-6, the J call TRBJ1-2; D uncertain. The V end lost 4 bases, the J end lost 2 bases, and 12 bases lay between the germline ends. This CDR3 has 14 amino acids. Germline V gives CDR1 SGHDT, CDR2 YYEEEE. The CDR3 loop reads CASSQLDGNYGYTF. Written as DNA, the CDR3 is TGTGCCAGCAGCCAGCTAGACGGAAACTATGGCTACACCTTC.

V gene TRBV19 combines with J gene TRBJ1-1, with 9 bases aligning to TRBD1. V dropped 5 bases and J dropped 6; count of bases not matched to a gene: 10. This CDR3 is built from 15 residues. Germline V gene data show CDR1 as LNHDA and CDR2 as SQIVND (reference sequence). The CDR3 coding sequence is TGTGCCAGTAGTGCACCACAGGGGGCGCTGGCTGAAGCTTTCTTT. Amino acid sequence: CASSAPQGALAEAFF.

This chain links TRBV9 with TRBJ2-3, with 10 bases fitting TRBD2. After removal of 6 bases from V and 5 bases from J, the junction contained 12 bases not matched to a gene. The CDR3 length is 16 residues. Germline V gene data show CDR1 as SGDLS and CDR2 as YYNGEE. The CDR3 loop is CASTLSLAGGGDTQYF. The CDR3 DNA reads as TGTGCCAGCACCCTCAGTTTAGCGGGGGGTGGAGATACGCAGTATTTT.

The genes are TRBV19 and TRBJ2-2; D perhaps matches TRBD1 (5 bases). The V end was cut by 5 bases, the J end by 3 bases, with 7 bases between. Germline CDR1 reads LNHDA; CDR2 reads SQIVND (reference sequence). This CDR3 has 13 residues. CDR3 nucleotide sequence: TGTGCCAGTAGTCCAGGGTACACCGGGGAGCTGTTTTTT. Its protein is CASSPGYTGELFF.